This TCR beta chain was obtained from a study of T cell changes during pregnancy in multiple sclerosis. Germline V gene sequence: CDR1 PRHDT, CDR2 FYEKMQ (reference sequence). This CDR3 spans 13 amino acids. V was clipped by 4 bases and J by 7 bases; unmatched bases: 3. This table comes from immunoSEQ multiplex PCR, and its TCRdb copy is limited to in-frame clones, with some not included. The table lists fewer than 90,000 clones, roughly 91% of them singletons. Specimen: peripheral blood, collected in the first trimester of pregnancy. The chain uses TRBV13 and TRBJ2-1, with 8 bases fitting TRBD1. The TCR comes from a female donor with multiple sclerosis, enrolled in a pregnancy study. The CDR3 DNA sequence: TGTGCCAGCAGCTCGACAGGGGAAAATGAGCAGTTCTTC. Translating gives CASSSTGENEQFF.